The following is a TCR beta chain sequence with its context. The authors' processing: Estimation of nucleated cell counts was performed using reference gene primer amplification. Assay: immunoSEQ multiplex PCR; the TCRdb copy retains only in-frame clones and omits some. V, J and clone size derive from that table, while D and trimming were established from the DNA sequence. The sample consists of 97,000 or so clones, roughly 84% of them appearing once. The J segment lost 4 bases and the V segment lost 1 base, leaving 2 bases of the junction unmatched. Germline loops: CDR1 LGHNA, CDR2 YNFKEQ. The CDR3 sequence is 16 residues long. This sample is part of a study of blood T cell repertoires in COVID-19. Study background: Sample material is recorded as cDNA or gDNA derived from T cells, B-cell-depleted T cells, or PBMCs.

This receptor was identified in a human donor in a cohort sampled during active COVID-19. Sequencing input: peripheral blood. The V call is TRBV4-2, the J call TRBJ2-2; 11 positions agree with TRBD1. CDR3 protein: CASSQGTGGGTGELFF. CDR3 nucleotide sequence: TGTGCCAGCAGCCAAGGGACAGGGGGCGGCACCGGGGAGCTGTTTTTT.